What follows is one T cell receptor (beta chain) and its context. The record originates from a study of blood T cells in healthy people across ages. A J-beta primer mix and a sample-barcoded 5' primer were used in a second PCR of about 7 to 12 cycles. MiXCR, run by TCRdb on the 5' RACE reads, gives a single entry per CDR3 protein. The sample gives over 1,200,000 distinct CDR3 sequences, 45% to 70% of which show up once; 6.5% to 8.5% is in the top ten. The CDR3 contains 12 residues. V was cut by 6 bases and J by 7 bases, with 7 bases left in between. Per germline, CDR1 ENHRY and CDR2 SYGVKD. This clonotype was obtained from a man in his late teens or twenties in good health. V gene TRBV10-3 combines with J gene TRBJ1-6, with unresolved D. The sample comprised blood. CDR3 residues: CAIRGVNSPLHF. The CDR3 DNA is TGTGCCATCAGGGGTGTGAATTCACCCCTCCACTTT.